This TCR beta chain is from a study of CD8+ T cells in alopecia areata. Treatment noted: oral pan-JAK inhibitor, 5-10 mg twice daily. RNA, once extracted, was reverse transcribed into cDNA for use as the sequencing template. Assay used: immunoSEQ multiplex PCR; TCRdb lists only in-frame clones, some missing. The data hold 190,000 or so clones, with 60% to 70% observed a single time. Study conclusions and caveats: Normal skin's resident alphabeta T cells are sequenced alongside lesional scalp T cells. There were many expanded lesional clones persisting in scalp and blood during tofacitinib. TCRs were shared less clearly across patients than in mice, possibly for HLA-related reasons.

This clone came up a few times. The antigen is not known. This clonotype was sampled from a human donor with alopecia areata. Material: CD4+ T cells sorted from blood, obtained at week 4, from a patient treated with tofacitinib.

The CDR3 DNA follows: TGTGCCAGCAGCCCCGGGGACAGAGAAGCTTTCTTT. Translation: CASSPGDREAFF. The gene calls are TRBV7-9 and TRBJ1-1, with 7 bases matching TRBD1. The CDR3 spans 12 residues. V was clipped by 5 bases and J by 8 bases; unmatched bases: 5. Germline CDR1 and CDR2: SEHNR and FQNEAQ (reference sequence). The full variable domain, its missing parts supplied by reference TRBV7-9 and TRBJ1-1, is DTGVSQNPRHKITKRGQNVTFRCDPISEHNRLYWYRQTLGQGPEFLTYFQNEAQLEKSRLLSDRFSAERPKGSFSTLEIQRTEQGDSAMYLCASSPGDREAFFGQGTRLTVV.